The clone carrying this TCR beta chain has just a few counts. This sample was included in a study of patients and donors after allogeneic stem cell transplantation. TCRdb passed the RT-PCR reads through MiXCR, listing each CDR3 protein once. Of around 25,000 distinct CDR3 sequences in the sample, roughly 43% were seen once. The germline gives CDR1 ENHRY, CDR2 SYGVKD. This CDR3 is 15 amino acids long. With 3 bases removed from V and 5 bases from J, the gap between germline ends came to 14 bases. The chain combines TRBV10-3 with TRBJ2-1; tentatively, D is TRBD2 (5 bases). The sample comprised blood, either unsorted or a sorted T cell fraction (not recorded which). This sequence was found in a human donor who was either an allogeneic HSCT recipient or a stem cell or donor lymphocyte infusion donor (not recorded which). It is not recorded whose cells these are; they may come from a transplant donor. CDR3 in amino acids: CAISDGLPKDNEQFF. The CDR3 coding sequence is TGTGCCATCAGTGACGGACTCCCAAAGGACAATGAGCAGTTCTTC.